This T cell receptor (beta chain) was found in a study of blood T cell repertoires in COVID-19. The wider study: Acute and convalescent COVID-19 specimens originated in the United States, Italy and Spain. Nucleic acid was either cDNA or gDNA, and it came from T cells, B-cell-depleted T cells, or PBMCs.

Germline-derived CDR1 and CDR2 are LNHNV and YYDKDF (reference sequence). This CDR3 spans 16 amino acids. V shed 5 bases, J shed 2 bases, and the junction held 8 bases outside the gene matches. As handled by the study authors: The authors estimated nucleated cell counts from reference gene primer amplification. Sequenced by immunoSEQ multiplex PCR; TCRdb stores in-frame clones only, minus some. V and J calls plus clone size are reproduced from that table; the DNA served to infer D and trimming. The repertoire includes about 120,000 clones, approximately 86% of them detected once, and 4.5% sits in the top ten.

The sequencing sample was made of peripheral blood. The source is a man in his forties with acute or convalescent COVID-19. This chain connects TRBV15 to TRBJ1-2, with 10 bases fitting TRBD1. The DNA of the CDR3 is TGTGCCACCAGCCCCGGACAGGGGGGAGTGAACTATGGCTACACCTTC. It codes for CATSPGQGGVNYGYTF.